The source of this T cell receptor beta chain is a study of response to subunit inactivated influenza vaccine. Study-wide findings and caveats: A suggestion made by the authors is that each seasonal influenza vaccination recruits few new T cells.

MiXCR, applied by TCRdb to the RT-PCR reads, yields one record per CDR3 protein. The table lists about 540,000 distinct CDR3 sequences, approximately 22% of them singletons. In regard to this clonotype: Its antigen is as yet unknown.

The CDR3 runs to 20 residues. Trimming pared 0 bases from V and 0 bases from J, leaving 18 bases between. Per the germline V gene, CDR1 is SGHTA and CDR2 is FQGNSA. The same sample was also used in a study of T cells expressing NK-cell markers. That investigation notes: Researchers built TCR beta cDNA using 5'RACE template switching with UMIs. The TCR beta repertoires were obtained from sorted CD3+CD56+NKG2C+, CD3+CD56+NKG2C- and CD3+CD56-NKG2C+ T cells. Restriction of the sorted population to alpha-beta TCR T cells was achieved in several experiments with an anti-gamma-delta TCR antibody. Where several donors were concerned, these clonotypes also led the CD3+CD56-NKG2C+ fraction.

The specimen was CD4+ T cells sorted from PBMCs, collected about 12 days after vaccination. This rearrangement joins TRBV7-2 to TRBJ2-6; the D gene is possibly TRBD2 (5 bases). The sequence was collected from a man aged 45-65 years who received an inactivated influenza vaccine. CDR3: CASSLAALAGLLSGANVLTF. The CDR3 DNA is TGTGCCAGCAGCTTAGCAGCGTTGGCAGGACTCCTCTCTGGGGCCAACGTCCTGACTTTC.